This T cell receptor (beta chain) comes out of a study of identifying expanded T cells in peripheral blood. Collection occurred without any documented infections or immune events in donors. For this clone: The antigen remains undetermined.

Only in-frame clones appear in the TCRdb table, and some are missing; sequencing was by immunoSEQ multiplex PCR. Among some 99,000 clones listed, 88% were seen once. Study-level points and caveats: Technical replicates showed about 1.1 changed clones; two weeks roughly 18; four weeks 19. Across healthy donors, higher total template counts meant significantly greater approximately two-week count variance.

The CDR3 is 16 residues long. Germline CDR1 reads SGHTA; CDR2 reads FQGTGA. Germline trimming cut 2 bases from V and 4 bases from J; bases unmatched to any gene: 7. Specimen: blood. The sequence was collected from a person aged 18 to 75 in good health. The chain uses TRBV7-3 and TRBJ2-2; TRBD1 matches 7 bases. The CDR3 DNA sequence: TGTGCCAGCAGCTTATTAGCAGGGGGAAGCACCGGGGAGCTGTTTTTT. Encoded protein: CASSLLAGGSTGELFF. Supplemented by reference TRBV7-3 and TRBJ2-2, the full variable domain reads GAGVSQTPSNKVTEKGKYVELRCDPISGHTALYWYRQSLGQGPEFLIYFQGTGAADDSGLPNDRFFAVRPEGSVSTLKIQRTERGDSAVYLCASSLLAGGSTGELFFGEGSRLTVL.